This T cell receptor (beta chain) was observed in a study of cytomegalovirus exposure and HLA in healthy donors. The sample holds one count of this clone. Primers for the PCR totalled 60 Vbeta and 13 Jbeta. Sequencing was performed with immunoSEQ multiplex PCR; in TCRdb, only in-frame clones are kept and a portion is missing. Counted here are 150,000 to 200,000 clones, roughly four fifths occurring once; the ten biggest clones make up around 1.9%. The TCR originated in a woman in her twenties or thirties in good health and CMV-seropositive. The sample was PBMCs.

The CDR3 protein is CASSFIHRGPGGEQYF. The DNA for the CDR3 is TGTGCCAGCAGTTTTATCCACAGGGGGCCCGGTGGCGAGCAGTACTTC. The chain combines TRBV6-5 with TRBJ2-7; 9 bases fit TRBD1. The CDR3 runs to 16 residues. Unmatched junction bases numbered 13, after V lost 4 bases and J lost 6 bases. Looked up from germline, CDR1 is MNHEY and CDR2 is SVGAGI.